These 26 T cell receptor beta chains came from one sample sequenced in a study of identical twins. TCRdb recomputed calls from the 5' RACE reads with MiXCR, one row per CDR3 protein. The top ten hold under 10% of the sample, which has a few hundred thousand distinct CDR3 sequences, roughly 10% seen once. Sequencing was done on a sample of naive T cells sorted from blood. Source of these receptors: a woman aged 45-59 years in good health.

Only a few counts were recorded for this clonotype. The chain joins TRBV29-1 to TRBJ1-1; 7 bases line up with TRBD1. In germline, CDR1 is SQVTM, CDR2 ANQGSEA. With 7 bases clipped from V and 7 bases from J, the junction kept 9 bases outside the gene matches. This CDR3 region has 12 residues. This CDR3 reads CSAGHQGVEAFF. The DNA of the CDR3 is TGCAGCGCGGGACATCAGGGGGTTGAAGCTTTCTTT.

This clonotype was counted between two and nine times. This chain links TRBV3-1 with TRBJ2-1; 8 nucleotides align to TRBD2. V trimming: 7 bases; J trimming: 5 bases; junction bases outside the gene matches: 4. CDR1 and CDR2 from the germline V gene are LGHDT and YNNKEL (reference sequence). The CDR3 extends over 13 amino acids. CDR3 nucleotide sequence: TGTGCCAGCAAAGAGCGGGAGCACAATGAGCAGTTCTTC. Residues: CASKEREHNEQFF.

This clonotype came up many times. V usage is TRBV12-3 or TRBV12-4 and J usage is TRBJ2-1, with 8 nucleotides matching TRBD2. V shed 3 bases, J shed 4 bases, and the junction held 8 bases outside the gene matches. This CDR3 contains 16 residues. CDR3 nucleotide sequence: TGTGCCAGCAGTTTCCCCGGGAGGGCGGGGTACAATGAGCAGTTCTTC. The encoded protein is CASSFPGRAGYNEQFF.

There are a few counts of this clonotype. CDR3 nucleotide sequence: TGCGCCAGCAGCTTGACAGGGTATGGCGATGAGCAGTTCTTC. Protein product: CASSLTGYGDEQFF. J is TRBJ2-1 and V is TRBV5-1, with a weak D call TRBD1 (6 bases). The germline gives CDR1 SGHRS, CDR2 YFSETQ. The CDR3 loop spans 14 amino acids. V gave up 1 base and J gave up 8 bases, with 13 bases separating them. Supplemented by reference TRBV5-1 and TRBJ2-1, the full variable domain reads KAGVTQTPRYLIKTRGQQVTLSCSPISGHRSVSWYQQTPGQGLQFLFEYFSETQRNKGNFPGRFSGRQFSNSRSEMNVSTLELGDSALYLCASSLTGYGDEQFFGPGTRLTVL.

The chain is built from TRBV12-3 or TRBV12-4 and TRBJ2-7; 7 nucleotides align to TRBD1. There are 14 residues in the CDR3. J was trimmed by 4 bases and V by 6 bases; bases with no gene match: 9. The CDR3, as DNA: TGTGCCAGCAGCGGTCATGAACAGGGGTACGAGCAGTACTTC. Protein sequence: CASSGHEQGYEQYF.

The sample holds many counts of this clonotype. V and J are TRBV12-3 or TRBV12-4 and TRBJ2-3, with D unresolved. Trimming stripped 3 bases from V and 6 bases from J, with 7 bases between. This CDR3 comprises 12 residues. The CDR3 loop is CASSLLGDTQYF. In DNA, the CDR3 is TGTGCCAGCAGTTTGTTGGGGGATACGCAGTATTTT.

The chain combines TRBV12-3 or TRBV12-4 with TRBJ2-5, with 10 bases aligning to TRBD2. V was pared by 0 bases and J by 2 bases, with 15 bases of the junction left unmatched. CDR3 length: 20 amino acids. CDR3 nucleotides: TGTGCCAGCAGTTTAGCGCGAGTGACTTTACTAGCGGGAAGTCAAGAGACCCAGTACTTC. It codes for CASSLARVTLLAGSQETQYF.

On this clonotype itself: This could be a read error, since a much larger clone is one nucleotide away. Given the absence of the conserved phenylalanine or tryptophan at the CDR3 end, a read error is likely. Because the CDR3's place on the DNA is in doubt, the DNA is left out and the CDR3 is given as listed by TCRdb. The chain is built from TRBV11-2 and TRBJ2-7; the D segment call TRBD1 is taken from the table without a DNA check. Inclusive of both ends, the CDR3 amounts to 13 amino acids. Per the germline V gene, CDR1 is SGHAT and CDR2 is FQNNGV. This chain's CDR3 is CASSLVAGDYLYY.

Note on this clonotype: Relative to the germline gene, one junction end is altered; a read error may explain this. The chain recombines TRBV12-3 or TRBV12-4 with TRBJ1-5; TRBD1 matches 7 bases. The CDR3 runs 15 residues. CDR3 DNA: TGTGCCAGCAGCCGACAGGGTATCAGCAGTCAGCCCCAGCATTTT. Its protein product is CASSRQGISSQPQHF.

This chain joins TRBV12-3 or TRBV12-4 and TRBJ1-2, with D possibly being TRBD1 (5 bases). This CDR3 comprises 15 residues. V gave up 5 bases and J gave up 2 bases, with 15 bases separating them. CDR3 in amino acids: CASSAQPRGNYGYTF. The CDR3 DNA sequence: TGTGCCAGCAGTGCCCAGCCTCGGGGGAACTATGGCTACACCTTC.

This clonotype was seen only a few times. The V gene is TRBV27, the J gene TRBJ2-1; unclear D gene. Germline CDR1 is MNHEY and CDR2 is SMNVEV (reference sequence). Deletions cut 2 bases from V and 3 bases from J, with 8 bases between. The CDR3 has 14 amino acids. The CDR3 DNA sequence: TGTGCCAGCAGTTTAAGTGGCTTCTACAATGAGCAGTTCTTC. It is translated as CASSLSGFYNEQFF.

About this clonotype itself: As the CDR3 is not closed by the conserved phenylalanine or tryptophan, this likely results from a read error. The genes are TRBV12-3 or TRBV12-4 and TRBJ2-3; 8 positions agree with TRBD2. CDR3 length: 15 amino acids. The trim removed 3 bases at V and 4 bases at J, leaving 6 bases unmatched. For the CDR3, the DNA is TGTGCCAGCAGTTTCGGGAGGGCCTTGGCAGATACGCAGTATTGT. Translating it yields CASSFGRALADTQYC.

In this sample, this clonotype turned up a few times. This chain connects TRBV7-9 to TRBJ1-5; no reliable D call. Between the trimmed V and J ends, which lost 3 bases and 0 bases, there was a span of 6 bases. Germline assignment: CDR1 SEHNR and CDR2 FQNEAQ (reference sequence). CDR3 length equals 14 residues. This chain's CDR3 is CASSFSNSNQPQHF. The DNA of the CDR3 is TGTGCCAGCAGCTTTAGTAATAGCAATCAGCCCCAGCATTTT.

The V gene is TRBV7-8, the J gene TRBJ2-7, with D perhaps matching TRBD1 (6 bases). The CDR3 contains 14 residues. V gave up 5 bases and J gave up 0 bases, with 11 bases separating them. CDR1 SGHVS and CDR2 FQNEAQ come from the germline V gene. CDR3 region: CASSTDRSSYEQYF. In DNA form, the CDR3 reads TGTGCCAGCAGCACAGACAGGAGCTCCTACGAGCAGTACTTC.

The chain has TRBV4-2 and TRBJ1-1; D remains unclear. Germline V CDR1 and CDR2: LGHNA, YNFKEQ. V lost 0 bases and J 1 base, leaving 12 bases between the germline ends. This CDR3 is 16 amino acids long. The chain's CDR3 is CASSQDREQPNTEAFF. The DNA of the CDR3 is TGTGCCAGCAGCCAAGATCGCGAACAGCCGAACACTGAAGCTTTCTTT.

The sample holds many counts of this clonotype. The V and J genes are TRBV7-9 and TRBJ2-3; D not certain. This CDR3 is 12 amino acids long. The germline V and J ends were trimmed by 5 bases and 4 bases, with 7 bases remaining between them. Per the germline V gene, CDR1 is SEHNR and CDR2 is FQNEAQ (reference sequence). The CDR3 DNA follows: TGTGCCAGCAGCCTAATACCAGATACGCAGTATTTT. Translating gives CASSLIPDTQYF. Variable domain in full (rest from reference TRBV7-9 and TRBJ2-3): DTGVSQNPRHKITKRGQNVTFRCDPISEHNRLYWYRQTLGQGPEFLTYFQNEAQLEKSRLLSDRFSAERPKGSFSTLEIQRTEQGDSAMYLCASSLIPDTQYFGPGTRLTVL.

This clonotype occurred many times. The chain employs TRBV7-9 and TRBJ1-3; D remains unclear. V was clipped by 5 bases and J by 0 bases, with 11 bases between them. Germline V gene sequence: CDR1 SEHNR, CDR2 FQNEAQ (reference sequence). The CDR3 has 15 residues. The CDR3 nucleotides are TGTGCCAGCAGCCAAAGCGTCCTCTCTGGAAACACCATATATTTT. Amino acid sequence: CASSQSVLSGNTIYF.

This clonotype was counted only a few times. The chain uses TRBV3-1 and TRBJ2-5; TRBD2 agrees at 10 bases. The CDR3 contains 18 residues. Germline V gene lookup returns CDR1 LGHDT and CDR2 YNNKEL (reference sequence). V shed 0 bases and J 2 bases; nucleotides not matched to a gene: 9. This CDR3 is CASSQEHGTSDEQETQYF. The CDR3 DNA is TGTGCCAGCAGCCAAGAACACGGGACTAGCGACGAACAAGAGACCCAGTACTTC.

The rearrangement links TRBV11-2 to TRBJ2-2; D possibly corresponds to TRBD2 (5 bases). Germline CDR1 reads SGHAT; CDR2 reads FQNNGV. V lost 1 base and J lost 7, with 19 bases in between. The CDR3 has 17 residues. CDR3 sequence (DNA): TGTGCCAGCAGCTTAGTACTCCGGACTCCTTTGGACGGGGAGCTGTTTTTT. Its protein is CASSLVLRTPLDGELFF.

There are a few counts of this clonotype. The chain carries TRBV4-2 and TRBJ1-1; D gene ambiguous. The V end lost 0 bases, the J end lost 1 base, and 9 bases lay between the germline ends. The CDR3 totals 15 residues. In germline, CDR1 is LGHNA, CDR2 YNFKEQ. CDR3 sequence (DNA): TGTGCCAGCAGCCAAGAGGAGCGGGCGAACACTGAAGCTTTCTTT. Translation gives CASSQEERANTEAFF.

In its sample, this clonotype was seen many times. The V gene is TRBV5-6, the J gene TRBJ1-1; 9 bases fit TRBD1. Germline loops: CDR1 SGHDT, CDR2 YYEEEE. The length of the CDR3 is 14 residues. Trimming took 3 bases from V and 8 from J; bases not matched to a gene: 8. The CDR3 bases are TGTGCCAGCAGCTCCTTTAGACAGGGGGAAGAAGCTTTCTTT. This sequence encodes CASSSFRQGEEAFF.

V is TRBV30 and J is TRBJ2-2, with 7 bases identical to TRBD2. Trimming at V came to 3 bases and at J to 0 bases, leaving 7 bases not matched to a gene. The CDR3 runs 16 residues. Germline assignment: CDR1 GTSNPN and CDR2 SVGIG (reference sequence). The CDR3 is CAWRDWLAANTGELFF. CDR3 sequence (DNA): TGTGCCTGGAGGGATTGGCTAGCGGCGAACACCGGGGAGCTGTTTTTT.

This chain connects TRBV11-2 to TRBJ1-2; possibly TRBD1 for D (6 bases). Per germline, CDR1 SGHAT and CDR2 FQNNGV. This CDR3 has 14 amino acids. Trimming stripped 0 bases from V and 3 bases from J, with 8 bases between. CDR3 protein: CASSLDWTDYGYTF. The CDR3 DNA reads TGTGCCAGCAGCTTAGATTGGACAGACTATGGCTACACCTTC.

The J gene is TRBJ2-7, the V gene TRBV11-2; no definite D call. The CDR3 runs to 14 residues. Germline assignment: CDR1 SGHAT and CDR2 FQNNGV. V was pared by 0 bases and J by 0 bases, with 6 bases between. The CDR3 nucleotides are TGTGCCAGCAGCTTAGAATTCATCTCCTACGAGCAGTACGTC. Translated, it gives CASSLEFISYEQYV.

This clonotype has ten or more counts. The chain carries TRBV4-1 and TRBJ2-5; D gene uncertain. The CDR3 has 12 residues. Germline loops: CDR1 MGHRA, CDR2 YSYEKL. V lost 0 bases and J 5 bases, leaving 4 bases between the germline ends. The CDR3 DNA reads TGCGCCAGCAGCCAAGAAGGGGAGACCCAGTACTTC. This codes for CASSQEGETQYF.

This clonotype was recorded a few times. The J gene is TRBJ1-3, the V gene TRBV29-1; no clear D gene. Germline CDR1 reads SQVTM; CDR2 reads ANQGSEA. V dropped 3 bases and J dropped 2 bases, with 8 bases sitting between them. The length of the CDR3 is 13 residues. The CDR3 coding sequence is TGCAGCGTTGACCGAGGAACTGGAAACACCATATATTTT. Protein: CSVDRGTGNTIYF.